Listed here is a single T cell receptor (beta chain). The entry originates in a study of shared clonotypes between healthy human individuals. V lost 8 bases, J lost 0 bases, and 11 bases lay in between. CDR3 length: 12 amino acids. CDR1 GTSNPN and CDR2 SVGIG come from the germline V gene (reference sequence). Sequencing was performed with immunoSEQ multiplex PCR; in TCRdb, only in-frame clones are kept and a portion is missing. The sample consists of roughly 700,000 clones, around two thirds of them appearing once. Sample: memory CD4+ T cells sorted from blood. Subset reported: CD45RA-negative fraction. This clonotype was obtained from a woman in her twenties or thirties in good health. The rearrangement joins TRBV30 to TRBJ2-7; either TRBD1 or TRBD2 may fit D (5 bases each). CDR3 sequence reads: CAGSGTSYEQYF. Written as DNA, the CDR3 is TGTGCCGGATCCGGGACCTCCTACGAGCAGTACTTC. Using reference TRBV30 and TRBJ2-7 for the parts outside the CDR3, the full variable domain is SQTIHQWPATLVQPVGSPLSLECTVEGTSNPNLYWYRQAAGRGLQLLFYSVGIGQISSEVPQNLSASRPQDRQFILSSKKLLLSDSGFYLCAGSGTSYEQYFGPGTRLTVT.